This record concerns one T cell receptor beta chain sequence. Its matching antigen is unknown. This record belongs to a study of T-cell memory formation after mild COVID-19. The study's findings and limits: Pre-infection memory showed some responding clones, and this suggested that cross-reactive memory joined. Unconfirmed was the SARS-CoV-2 specificity of second-wave clones that peaked on day 37. Among CD4+ contracting clones, most were CM and EM, and CD8+ ones EMRA.

Employing constant-segment primers, 5'RACE generated TCR alpha and TCR beta cDNA libraries bearing sample barcodes and UMIs. TCRdb independently ran MiXCR on the 5' RACE reads; one entry per CDR3 protein. This sample yields hundreds of thousands of distinct CDR3 sequences, of which around 20% are seen a single time; about 12% belongs to the top ten. Germline V lookup: CDR1 SGHRS, CDR2 YFSETQ. V dropped 4 bases and J dropped 2; count of bases not matched to a gene: 5. This CDR3 is 14 amino acids long. The specimen was PBMCs or a T cell subset sorted from them (not recorded which). V is TRBV5-1 and J is TRBJ2-7, with 8 bases identical to TRBD2. The source of this sequence is an adult woman who had mild COVID-19 (a few samples of this study predate the infection). Cell type and time point are not known. The CDR3 DNA reads TGCGCCAGCAGCCCGGGACTAGGTCCCTACGAGCAGTACTTC. The encoded protein is CASSPGLGPYEQYF.